A single sample gave rise to the 17 T cell receptor beta chains below, sequenced in a study of cytomegalovirus exposure and HLA in healthy donors. The PCR was carried out with 60 Vbeta primers and 13 Jbeta primers. Produced via immunoSEQ multiplex PCR; TCRdb's table is partial and in-frame only. The table shows under 150,000 clones, with approximately 80% occurring only once. The material sequenced was PBMCs. Every receptor here comes from a male donor in good health and CMV-seronegative.

V is TRBV6-4 and J is TRBJ2-4; maybe TRBD2 (6 bases). The CDR3 runs to 15 residues. V was clipped by 3 bases and J by 2 bases, with 11 bases between them. CDR1 MRHNA and CDR2 SNTAGT come from the germline V gene. The CDR3 nucleotides read TGTGCCAGCAGTGAGGGTAGCGGAACCAAAAACATTCAGTACTTC. Protein sequence: CASSEGSGTKNIQYF.

V gene TRBV4-1 combines with J gene TRBJ1-4; D not resolved. Germline CDR1 reads MGHRA; CDR2 reads YSYEKL. The CDR3 is 14 residues long. V lost 4 bases to trimming and J lost 6 bases, with 12 bases between them. The CDR3 sequence: CASSLVRDYEKLFF. Written as DNA, the CDR3 is TGCGCCAGCAGCCTTGTCCGGGATTATGAAAAACTGTTTTTT.

The V gene is TRBV29-1, the J gene TRBJ2-2; 12 bases agree with TRBD2. There are 15 residues in the CDR3. From germline, CDR1 is SQVTM and CDR2 ANQGSEA. V trimming: 7 bases; J trimming: 5 bases; junction bases outside the gene matches: 8. CDR3 coding DNA: TGCAGCGCGTCCCCGACTAGCGGGAGAACCGGGGAGCTGTTTTTT. It specifies CSASPTSGRTGELFF.

The J gene is TRBJ1-2, the V gene TRBV10-3; no clear D. The germline V and J ends were trimmed by 6 bases and 8 bases, with 19 bases remaining between them. Germline loops: CDR1 ENHRY, CDR2 SYGVKD. This CDR3 is built from 14 residues. The CDR3 sequence: CAISDLGREEGYTF. CDR3 bases: TGTGCCATCAGCGACCTCGGGCGGGAGGAAGGCTACACCTTC.

The sample holds a few counts of this clone. The V gene is TRBV28, the J gene TRBJ2-7; 12 bases align to TRBD2. The CDR3 extends over 15 amino acids. Germline V gives CDR1 MDHEN, CDR2 SYDVKM. V shed 6 bases and J 1 base; nucleotides not matched to a gene: 4. CDR3 sequence reads: CASSRGTSGSYEQYF. The CDR3 bases are TGTGCCAGCAGCCGTGGGACTAGCGGGTCCTACGAGCAGTACTTC.

The chain links TRBV30 to TRBJ2-3; 7 bases match TRBD1. The CDR3 runs to 15 residues. Germline lookup yields CDR1 GTSNPN and CDR2 SVGIG (reference sequence). V lost 4 bases, J lost 0 bases, and 7 bases stayed unmatched. The CDR3 coding sequence is TGTGCCTGGAATGCCGGGACAGCTAGCACAGATACGCAGTATTTT. It is translated as CAWNAGTASTDTQYF.

The chain is built from TRBV7-2 and TRBJ2-7, with 8 bases matching TRBD2. V lost 1 base and J lost 2; bases outside the gene matches: 4. Germline V gives CDR1 SGHTA, CDR2 FQGNSA. The CDR3 extends over 15 amino acids. DNA of the CDR3: TGTGCCAGCAGCTTAGGCGGGGGGATACCCTACGAGCAGTACTTC. This codes for CASSLGGGIPYEQYF.

This clone was counted a few times. V usage is TRBV19 and J usage is TRBJ2-2; D perhaps matches TRBD2 (5 bases). Germline V gene lookup returns CDR1 LNHDA and CDR2 SQIVND (reference sequence). Trimming shortened V by 3 bases and J by 2 bases, and 7 bases separated the two germline ends. The CDR3 has 14 amino acids. Here the CDR3 reads CASSIRGNTGELFF. Written as DNA, the CDR3 is TGTGCCAGTAGTATTCGGGGAAACACCGGGGAGCTGTTTTTT.

The chain combines TRBV2 with TRBJ2-1; TRBD2 matches 10 bases. The germline V gene has CDR1 SNHLY and CDR2 FYNNEI. V trimming: 9 bases; J trimming: 6 bases; junction bases outside the gene matches: 5. The CDR3 consists of 13 residues. DNA of the CDR3: TGTGCCAGGGCTAGCGGGAGCTTCAATGAGCAGTTCTTC. Encoded protein: CARASGSFNEQFF.

The chain has TRBV7-8 and TRBJ2-2; D is unresolved. The CDR3 length is 13 residues. Trimming cost V 5 bases and J 3 bases, with 7 bases left between them. Germline-derived CDR1 and CDR2 are SGHVS and FQNEAQ. CDR3 residues: CASSIRYTGELFF. The DNA of the CDR3 is TGTGCCAGCAGCATCCGTTACACCGGGGAGCTGTTTTTT.

V and J are TRBV7-2 and TRBJ2-6; no clear D gene. Germline CDR1 SGHTA, CDR2 FQGNSA. Trimming pared 5 bases from V and 0 bases from J, leaving 8 bases between. CDR3 size: 15 residues. CDR3 sequence reads: CASSNQNSGANVLTF. CDR3 in DNA: TGTGCCAGCAGCAATCAGAACTCTGGGGCCAACGTCCTGACTTTC. Variable domain in full (rest from reference TRBV7-2 and TRBJ2-6): GAGVSQSPSNKVTEKGKDVELRCDPISGHTALYWYRQSLGQGLEFLIYFQGNSAPDKSGLPSDRFSAERTGGSVSTLTIQRTQQEDSAVYLCASSNQNSGANVLTFGAGSRLTVL.

The chain links TRBV28 to TRBJ2-5, with TRBD1 identical over 7 bases. The CDR3 sequence is 12 residues long. Trimming removed 8 bases from V and 4 bases from J; junction bases left unmatched: 4. In germline, CDR1 is MDHEN, CDR2 SYDVKM. The CDR3 DNA sequence: TGTGCCAGCCGACAGGGTGTAGAGACCCAGTACTTC. This gives the protein CASRQGVETQYF.

This chain uses TRBV11-2 with TRBJ2-1; 9 bases map to TRBD2. Germline V gene lookup returns CDR1 SGHAT and CDR2 FQNNGV. The length of the CDR3 is 17 residues. Germline trimming cut 1 base from V and 5 bases from J; bases unmatched to any gene: 9. The CDR3 spells CASSLGVGTSSHNEQFF. The CDR3 coding sequence is TGTGCCAGCAGCTTAGGCGTCGGGACTAGCAGTCACAATGAGCAGTTCTTC.

This chain uses TRBV10-2 with TRBJ2-7, with D tentatively TRBD2 (5 bases). The germline gives CDR1 WSHSY, CDR2 SAAADI. The CDR3 totals 12 residues. Trimming pared 6 bases from V and 6 bases from J, leaving 12 bases between. CDR3 coding DNA: TGCGCCAGCAGCATCGAGGGTGGCGAGCAGTACTTC. Protein: CASSIEGGEQYF.

The chain couples TRBV5-6 to TRBJ2-7; 8 positions agree with TRBD1. This CDR3 region has 15 residues. V trimming: 4 bases; J trimming: 6 bases; junction bases outside the gene matches: 12. Germline loops: CDR1 SGHDT, CDR2 YYEEEE. CDR3 in DNA: TGTGCCAGCAGCCATACCGGGACAGGAATCGGCGAGCAGTACTTC. Protein product: CASSHTGTGIGEQYF.

The CDR3 region is CASSFGLAGGGQWEQFF. The CDR3 DNA reads as TGTGCCAGCAGCTTTGGCCTAGCGGGAGGGGGACAATGGGAGCAGTTCTTC. The rearrangement links TRBV7-8 to TRBJ2-1; 12 nucleotides agree with TRBD2. V shed 3 bases and J 10 bases; nucleotides not matched to a gene: 13. CDR3 size: 17 residues. Looked up from germline, CDR1 is SGHVS and CDR2 is FQNEAQ.

The gene calls are TRBV6-1 and TRBJ2-1; D may be TRBD2 (5 bases). V gave up 7 bases and J gave up 7 bases, with 14 bases separating them. The CDR3 has 13 residues. The V gene's germline CDR1 is MNHNS and CDR2 SASEGT. In DNA, the CDR3 is TGTGCCAGCACCCCCCCGGAGGTGAATGAGCAGTTCTTC. Translated, it gives CASTPPEVNEQFF.